Ten or more counts support the clone carrying this TCR beta chain. Its antigen is still unknown. These data belong to a study of T cells in Graves' hyperthyroidism and ophthalmopathy. Study outcomes and limitations: Ophthalmopathy, which appeared later, was predicted by the model a median approximately 6 months before onset.

Amplification of TCR beta CDR3 regions used RNA as the template. TCR CDR3 regions were first amplified by RT-PCR with HTBI primers. TCRdb independently ran MiXCR on the multiplex PCR reads; one entry per CDR3 protein. The sample contains about 410,000 distinct CDR3 sequences, approximately 14% of which appear only once. Individuals with ophthalmopathy presented a Clinical Activity Score of at least 3, a NOSPECS grade of at least 4 and a duration under 3 months. An approximately 10 ml volume of fresh peripheral blood provided the PBMCs. The CDR3 length is 17 residues. The germline CDR1 and CDR2 sequences are SGHVS and FQNEAQ. Between the trimmed V and J ends, which lost 4 bases and 7 bases, there was a span of 24 bases.

The sequence was collected from a man aged 18-30 years with Graves' ophthalmopathy. The sequenced sample consisted of blood. This chain connects TRBV7-8 to TRBJ2-3, with D maybe TRBD1 (5 bases). CDR3 loop: CASSSRTQTAAPNTQYF. In DNA form, the CDR3 reads TGTGCCAGCAGCTCAAGGACCCAGACAGCCGCCCCAAATACGCAGTATTTT.